Shown below are 9 T cell receptor beta chains from a single sample sequenced in a study of identical twins. MiXCR was run by TCRdb on the 5' RACE reads, yielding one entry per CDR3 protein. The table shows some 710,000 distinct CDR3 sequences, with less than 7% occurring only once. Sequenced input: naive T cells sorted from blood. These receptor sequences come from a man aged 18 to 30 in good health.

This clonotype has a count of ten or more. The gene calls are TRBV28 and TRBJ2-1, with D possibly TRBD1 on 6 matching bases. The CDR3 extends over 12 amino acids. Trimming shortened V by 5 bases and J by 12 bases, and 14 bases separated the two germline ends. The germline V gene has CDR1 MDHEN and CDR2 SYDVKM. CDR3 nucleotides: TGTGCCAGCAGTACAGACAGGTTATGGCAGTTCTTC. Its protein is CASSTDRLWQFF.

The CDR3 coding sequence is TGTGCCAGCAGCAGGACCGGGACACCCTCCTACGAGCAGTACTTC. Translation: CASSRTGTPSYEQYF. The V call is TRBV7-2, the J call TRBJ2-7; the D gene is possibly TRBD1 (6 bases). The V gene lost 5 bases and the J gene lost 0 bases, with 14 bases spanning the gap. Germline lookup yields CDR1 SGHTA and CDR2 FQGNSA. This CDR3 has 15 amino acids.

This clonotype was counted ten times or more. The chain couples TRBV4-3 to TRBJ2-7; TRBD1 matches 9 bases. V lost 0 bases, J lost 3 bases, and 3 bases stayed unmatched. The V gene's germline CDR1 is LGHNA and CDR2 YSLEER. This CDR3 comprises 15 residues. The CDR3 spells CASSQEGQGSYEQYF. For the CDR3, the DNA is TGCGCCAGCAGCCAAGAAGGACAGGGGAGCTACGAGCAGTACTTC.

This clonotype has just a few counts. The chain has TRBV10-3 and TRBJ2-7; 9 bases are shared with TRBD2. The length of the CDR3 is 13 residues. CDR1 is ENHRY and CDR2 is SYGVKD in the germline V gene. The V gene end was trimmed by 6 bases and the J gene end by 7 bases; junction bases not matched to a gene: 7. The CDR3 loop reads CAIRAGGPGEQYV. CDR3 coding DNA: TGTGCCATCAGGGCGGGAGGGCCGGGTGAGCAGTACGTC.

This clonotype showed up many times. The chain uses TRBV5-1 and TRBJ2-6; D is unresolved. This CDR3 comprises 13 residues. V lost 6 bases, J lost 2 bases, and 6 bases lay in between. From germline, CDR1 is SGHRS and CDR2 YFSETQ. The CDR3 spells CASTPPGANVLTF. The CDR3 nucleotides are TGCGCCAGCACTCCCCCTGGGGCCAACGTCCTGACTTTC.

This clonotype was observed many times. The chain uses TRBV20-1 and TRBJ2-3; D remains unclear. Germline assignment: CDR1 DFQATT and CDR2 SNEGSKA (reference sequence). Trimming shortened V by 0 bases and J by 0 bases, and 4 bases separated the two germline ends. The CDR3 length is 13 residues. Here the CDR3 reads CSARESSTDTQYF. The CDR3 nucleotides are TGCAGTGCTAGAGAATCCAGCACAGATACGCAGTATTTT.

The V call is TRBV11-3, the J call TRBJ2-1, with TRBD2 identical over 11 bases. Trimming took 7 bases from V and 7 from J; bases not matched to a gene: 9. There are 15 residues in the CDR3. Looked up from germline, CDR1 is SGHNT and CDR2 is YENEEA. Here the CDR3 reads CASTSRGTSGNEQFF. In DNA, the CDR3 is TGTGCCAGCACCTCCCGGGGGACTAGCGGTAATGAGCAGTTCTTC.

Ten or more counts support this clonotype. This chain links TRBV9 with TRBJ2-3; D ambiguous. There are 12 residues in the CDR3. The germline CDR1 and CDR2 sequences are SGDLS and YYNGEE. Trimming left V 6 bases short and J 2 bases short, with 7 bases between. The CDR3 is CASNRPTDTQYF. CDR3 DNA sequence: TGTGCCAGCAACCGCCCCACAGATACGCAGTATTTT.

This clonotype appeared a few times. The rearrangement links TRBV19 to TRBJ2-7; D might be TRBD2 (5 bases). The CDR3 has 15 residues. The V gene lost 5 bases and the J gene lost 0 bases, with 14 bases spanning the gap. CDR1 and CDR2 (germline): LNHDA, SQIVND (reference sequence). CDR3: CASSPGGWSSYEQYF. In nucleotides, the CDR3 is TGTGCCAGTAGTCCCGGCGGGTGGAGCTCCTACGAGCAGTACTTC.